The rows below give T cell receptor beta chains drawn from one sample of a study of shared clonotypes between healthy human individuals. Libraries were prepared by immunoSEQ multiplex PCR; TCRdb keeps only in-frame clonotypes and omits some of them. This sample has approximately 810,000 clones, with 92% found just once. Source material: naive CD8+ T cells sorted from blood. These receptors were obtained from a young man in good health. Each CDR3 is given with its conserved first and last residue. Each record gives: J gene, clone size, V gene, D gene, CDR3 DNA, CDR3 protein. The D gene is left open where the match is weak. Expanded clones get a size class; other rows say once, few or many, or leave the size out.

>TRBJ2-1|few|TRBV10-1|TRBD1
TGCGCCAGCAGTGAGTGGACAGGGGACAATGAGCAGTTCTTC
CASSEWTGDNEQFF
>TRBJ1-2|-|TRBV27|-
TGTGCCAGCAGTTTGGGGAATACAGGGAACTACACCTTC
CASSLGNTGNYTF
>TRBJ2-3|-|TRBV28|TRBD2
TGTGCCAGCAGTTTCGGGGGGTCTAGCACAGATACGCAGTATTTT
CASSFGGSSTDTQYF
>TRBJ1-2|-|TRBV6-5|-
TGTGCCAGCAGTTCCCTGCCGGCGAGCTATGGCTACACCTTC
CASSSLPASYGYTF
>TRBJ1-1|few|TRBV9|-
TGTGCCAGCAGCGTAGGTGGGGTTGACGAAGCTTTCTTT
CASSVGGVDEAFF
>TRBJ2-7|-|TRBV28|TRBD1
TGTGCCAGCAACTCCGGGACAGGGTCCTACGAGCAGTACTTC
CASNSGTGSYEQYF
>TRBJ2-5|-|TRBV29-1|-
TGCAGCGTTGAAGAGGGCGTCGGGTTAGAGACCCAGTACTTC
CSVEEGVGLETQYF
>TRBJ1-1|-|TRBV29-1|-
TGCAGCGTTGAAGATCTGGCGGGGTCGAACACTGAAGCTTTCTTT
CSVEDLAGSNTEAFF
>TRBJ2-7|-|TRBV11-2|-
TGTGCCAGCAGCTTAGTTCTTGGGTACGAGCAGTACTTC
CASSLVLGYEQYF
>TRBJ2-1|-|TRBV10-3|-
TGTGCCACCCCGGGACGGGCCATGAATGAGCAGTTCTTC
CATPGRAMNEQFF
>TRBJ2-1|-|TRBV29-1|-
TGCAGCGTTGAGTGGGGCTACAATGAGCAGTTCTTC
CSVEWGYNEQFF
>TRBJ2-6|-|TRBV27|-
TGTGCCAGCACCCAAAGACAGGCCGGGGCCAACGTCCTGACTTTC
CASTQRQAGANVLTF
>TRBJ1-4|-|TRBV28|TRBD1
TGTGCCAGCAGTTCCATATACATACAGGGGGGAGGTGAAAAACTGTTTTTT
CASSSIYIQGGGEKLFF
>TRBJ2-1|-|TRBV27|TRBD2
TGTGCCAGCAGTATGACTAGCGGGAGCTCGTATGAGCAGTTCTTC
CASSMTSGSSYEQFF
>TRBJ2-7|-|TRBV5-6|-
TGTGCCAGCAGCTTGGAACTTATATCCTACGAGCAGTACTTC
CASSLELISYEQYF
>TRBJ1-4|-|TRBV27|-
TGTGCCAGCAGTTTATCGCCGGTCCACGAAAAACTGTTTTTT
CASSLSPVHEKLFF
>TRBJ2-1|-|TRBV27|-
TGTGCCAGCTCCGATGGCGTCTCTTACAATGAGCAGTTCTTC
CASSDGVSYNEQFF
>TRBJ2-2|-|TRBV11-2|-
TGTGCCAGCAGCTTAATCGACATCACCGGGGAGCTGTTTTTT
CASSLIDITGELFF
>TRBJ2-7|few|TRBV2|-
TGTGCCAGCAGAGACGGTTTCTACGAGCAGTACTTC
CASRDGFYEQYF
>TRBJ2-7|-|TRBV5-6|-
TGTGCCAGCAGCTTGGACTCCAGGGGAAAATACGAGCAGTACTTC
CASSLDSRGKYEQYF
>TRBJ1-5|-|TRBV6-5|-
TGTGCCAGCAGTTACCCCACCCCCATGAATCAGCCCCAGCATTTT
CASSYPTPMNQPQHF
>TRBJ2-3|-|TRBV9|-
TGTGCCAGCAGCTCCGCGGGACAGACCACAGATACGCAGTATTTT
CASSSAGQTTDTQYF
>TRBJ2-1|-|TRBV7-9|TRBD1
TGTGCCAGCAGCCCGGACAGGTTGGGTGTCTCCTACAATGAGCAGTTCTTC
CASSPDRLGVSYNEQFF
>TRBJ2-5|-|TRBV5-1|-
TGCGCCAGCAGCTTGGCCGTACAGGGGCGGGGAGAGACCCAGTACTTC
CASSLAVQGRGETQYF
>TRBJ1-1|-|TRBV6-5|-
TGTGCCAGCAGTTACTCCGGGGGCACTGAAGCTTTCTTT
CASSYSGGTEAFF
>TRBJ2-7|-|TRBV7-2|-
TGTGCCAGCAGCACCACCGGACATGCCTACGAGCAGTACTTC
CASSTTGHAYEQYF
>TRBJ2-7|-|TRBV7-9|TRBD2
TGTGCCAGCAGCCTGACTAGCGGGAGGGCATACGAGCAGTACTTC
CASSLTSGRAYEQYF
>TRBJ2-7|-|TRBV27|TRBD1
TGTGCCAGCAGTTCCGGGACAGGTGAAACGCCGTACTTC
CASSSGTGETPYF
>TRBJ2-7|-|TRBV6-1|-
TGTGCCAGCAGTGAAATCGCACTAGCCGGATCCTACGAGCAGTACTTC
CASSEIALAGSYEQYF
>TRBJ2-7|-|TRBV6-1|-
TGTGCCGCCAGAGGGGACGCACACGAGCAGTACTTC
CAARGDAHEQYF
>TRBJ1-5|-|TRBV28|TRBD1
TGTGCCAGCAGTGGGGACAGGAATAGCAATCAGCCCCAGCATTTT
CASSGDRNSNQPQHF
>TRBJ1-3|-|TRBV4-2|-
TGTGCCAGCAGCCAAGATCCAGGGTCCTTCTCTGGAAACACCATATATTTT
CASSQDPGSFSGNTIYF
>TRBJ2-1|few|TRBV27|TRBD1
TGTGCCAGCCACAGGGGCTCCTACAATGAGCAGTTCTTC
CASHRGSYNEQFF
>TRBJ1-2|-|TRBV25-1|-
TGTGCCAGCAGTGGACCCAGGGACCCGCTCTATTTCTCTTTC
CASSGPRDPLYFSF
>TRBJ1-2|-|TRBV6-5|-
TGTGCCAGCAGTTACTCCCCGCCGGGACATAACTATGGCTACACCTTC
CASSYSPPGHNYGYTF
>TRBJ2-3|-|TRBV10-3|TRBD2
TGTGCCATCAGTGAGTCAAGCGGGAGGGGATATACGCAGTATTTT
CAISESSGRGYTQYF
>TRBJ1-5|-|TRBV4-3|-
TGCGCCAGCAGCCAAGATTTGGGTCAGCCCCAGCATTTT
CASSQDLGQPQHF
>TRBJ2-2|-|TRBV19|TRBD2
TGTGCCAGTAGAGTATGGACTAGCGGGGGAACCGGGGAGCTGTTTTTT
CASRVWTSGGTGELFF
>TRBJ2-7|-|TRBV5-4|TRBD2
TGTGCCAGCAAAGGGACTAGCGGGAGAAAGGACGAGCAGTACTTC
CASKGTSGRKDEQYF
>TRBJ2-7|-|TRBV28|-
TGTGCCAGCAGTCCTACATGGGGTGGCGAGCAGTACTTC
CASSPTWGGEQYF
>TRBJ1-1|once|TRBV19|TRBD1
TGTGCCAGCACCTTACAGGGGAGAGTCGCTGAAGCTTTCTTT
CASTLQGRVAEAFF
>TRBJ2-7|-|TRBV7-2|-
TGTGCCAGCAGCTTAGGTGGCGGAGCCTACGAGCAGTACTTC
CASSLGGGAYEQYF
>TRBJ1-1|-|TRBV4-1|TRBD1
TGCGCCAGCAGCCAAGAGGGACAGATGAACACTGAAGCTTTCTTT
CASSQEGQMNTEAFF
>TRBJ2-1|-|TRBV7-9|-
TGTGCCAGCAGCGGCCGGGTTGAGCAGTTCTTC
CASSGRVEQFF
>TRBJ1-4|once|TRBV19|TRBD1
TGTGCCAGTAGTATTCGCGGGACAGGGCTCACTAATGAAAAACTGTTTTTT
CASSIRGTGLTNEKLFF
>TRBJ1-2|-|TRBV28|-
TGTGCCAGCAGTTTAAAACCCGGGGGGGAGGACTATGGCTACACCTTC
CASSLKPGGEDYGYTF
>TRBJ1-1|-|TRBV5-1|-
TGCGCCAGCAGCTTGGTTGAAGGGACGATGAACACTGAAGCTTTCTTT
CASSLVEGTMNTEAFF
>TRBJ2-3|-|TRBV6-4|TRBD2
TGTGCCAGCAGTGATTTTACTAGCGGCAACACAGATACGCAGTATTTT
CASSDFTSGNTDTQYF
>TRBJ2-7|-|TRBV5-1|TRBD2
TGCGCCAGCAGCCCTCTTACAGGGGTACACCTTAGCGGGGGGTCCTACGAGCAGTACTTC
CASSPLTGVHLSGGSYEQYF
>TRBJ2-1|-|TRBV7-9|-
TGTGCCAGCAGCCCCCCCCGGCGAGAGTCTGGCAATGAGCAGTTCTTC
CASSPPRRESGNEQFF
>TRBJ2-2|-|TRBV2|TRBD2
TGTGCCAGCAGTTTGACTAGCGGGAGAAACACCGGGGAGCTGTTTTTT
CASSLTSGRNTGELFF
>TRBJ2-1|-|TRBV13|TRBD1
TGTGCCAGCAGCCTTGGACAGGGACTCTACAATGAGCAGTTCTTC
CASSLGQGLYNEQFF
>TRBJ2-7|-|TRBV23-1|TRBD1
TGCGCCAGCAGTCAAAGATGGCGAGGGACAGGGTCCTACGAGCAGTACTTC
CASSQRWRGTGSYEQYF
>TRBJ2-7|-|TRBV21-1|-
TGTGCCAGCAGCAAAGCCCTTTCGGGGGGCCAGTACGAGCAGTACTTC
CASSKALSGGQYEQYF
>TRBJ2-7|-|TRBV7-9|TRBD1
TGTGCCAGCAGCTTCCCCGACAGGGCCTACGAGCAGTACTTC
CASSFPDRAYEQYF